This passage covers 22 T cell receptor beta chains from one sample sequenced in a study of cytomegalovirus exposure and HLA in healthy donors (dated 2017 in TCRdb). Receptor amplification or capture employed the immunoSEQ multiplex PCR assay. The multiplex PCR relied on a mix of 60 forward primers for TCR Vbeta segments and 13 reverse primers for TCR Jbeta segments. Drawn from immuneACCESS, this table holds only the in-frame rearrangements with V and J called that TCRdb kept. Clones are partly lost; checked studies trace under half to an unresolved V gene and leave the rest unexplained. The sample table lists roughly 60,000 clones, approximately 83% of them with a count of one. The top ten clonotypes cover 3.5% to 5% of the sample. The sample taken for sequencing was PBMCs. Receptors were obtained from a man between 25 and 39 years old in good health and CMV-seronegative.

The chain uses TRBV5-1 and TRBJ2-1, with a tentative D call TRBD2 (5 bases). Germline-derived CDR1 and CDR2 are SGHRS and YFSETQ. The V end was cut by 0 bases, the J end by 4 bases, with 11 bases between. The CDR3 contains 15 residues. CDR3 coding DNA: TGCGCCAGCAGCTTGGGATTCCCGGGGTACAATGAGCAGTTCTTC. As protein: CASSLGFPGYNEQFF.

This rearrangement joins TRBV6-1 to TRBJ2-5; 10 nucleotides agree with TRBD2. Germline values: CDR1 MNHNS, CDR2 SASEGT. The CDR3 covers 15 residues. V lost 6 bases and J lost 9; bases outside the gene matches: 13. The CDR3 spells CASRNLSGGRGAQYF. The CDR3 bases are TGTGCCAGCAGAAACCTTAGCGGGGGGCGGGGGGCCCAGTACTTC.

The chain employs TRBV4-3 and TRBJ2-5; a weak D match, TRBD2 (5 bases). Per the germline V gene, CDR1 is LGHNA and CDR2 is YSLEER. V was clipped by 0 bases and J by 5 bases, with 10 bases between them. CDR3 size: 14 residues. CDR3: CASSQDTGSETQYF. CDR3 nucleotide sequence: TGCGCCAGCAGCCAAGACACGGGGAGCGAGACCCAGTACTTC.

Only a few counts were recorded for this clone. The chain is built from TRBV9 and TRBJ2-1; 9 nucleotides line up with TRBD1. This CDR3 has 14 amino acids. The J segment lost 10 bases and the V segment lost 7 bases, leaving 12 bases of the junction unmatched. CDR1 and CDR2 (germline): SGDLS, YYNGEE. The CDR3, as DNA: TGTGCCAGCTCTAGGACAGGGGCCGCCCAAGAGCAGTTCTTC. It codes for CASSRTGAAQEQFF.

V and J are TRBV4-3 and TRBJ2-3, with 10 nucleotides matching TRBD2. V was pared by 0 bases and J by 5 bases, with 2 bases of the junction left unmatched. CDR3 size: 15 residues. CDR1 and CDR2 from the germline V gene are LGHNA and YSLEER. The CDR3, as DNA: TGCGCCAGCAGCCAAGAAGCGGGAGGGTTAGATACGCAGTATTTT. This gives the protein CASSQEAGGLDTQYF.

In DNA, the CDR3 is TGTGCCAGCAGCACAACACCGGGGGACTATGGCTACACCTTC. Translated, it gives CASSTTPGDYGYTF. This chain connects TRBV5-4 to TRBJ1-2; tentative D call: TRBD1 (5 bases). V gave up 4 bases and J gave up 3 bases, with 13 bases separating them. The V gene's germline CDR1 is SGHNT and CDR2 YYREEE (reference sequence). The CDR3 is 14 residues long. Together with reference TRBV5-4 and TRBJ1-2, the CDR3 gives the full variable domain: ETGVTQSPTHLIKTRGQQVTLRCSSQSGHNTVSWYQQALGQGPQFIFQYYREEENGRGNFPPRFSGLQFPNYSSELNVNALELDDSALYLCASSTTPGDYGYTFGSGTRLTVV.

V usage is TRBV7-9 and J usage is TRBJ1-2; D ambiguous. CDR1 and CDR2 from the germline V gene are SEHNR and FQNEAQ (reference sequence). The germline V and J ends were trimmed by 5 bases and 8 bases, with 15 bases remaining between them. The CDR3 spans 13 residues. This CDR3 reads CASSLSTNMGYTF. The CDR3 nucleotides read TGTGCCAGCAGCCTTAGTACGAATATGGGCTACACCTTC.

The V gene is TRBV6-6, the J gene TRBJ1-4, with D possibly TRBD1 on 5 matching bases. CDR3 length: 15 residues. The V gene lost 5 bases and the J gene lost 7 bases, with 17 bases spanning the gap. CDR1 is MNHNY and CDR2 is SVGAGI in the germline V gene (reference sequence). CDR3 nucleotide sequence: TGTGCCAGCAGTCTCCCGTCGGGGGGAAGTGAAAAACTGTTTTTT. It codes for CASSLPSGGSEKLFF.

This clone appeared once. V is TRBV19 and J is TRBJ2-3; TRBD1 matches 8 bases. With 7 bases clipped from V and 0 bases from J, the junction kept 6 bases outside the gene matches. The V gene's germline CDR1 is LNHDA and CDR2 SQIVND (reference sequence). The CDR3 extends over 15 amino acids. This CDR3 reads CASKDRGSSTDTQYF. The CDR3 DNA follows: TGTGCCAGTAAAGACAGGGGATCGAGCACAGATACGCAGTATTTT.

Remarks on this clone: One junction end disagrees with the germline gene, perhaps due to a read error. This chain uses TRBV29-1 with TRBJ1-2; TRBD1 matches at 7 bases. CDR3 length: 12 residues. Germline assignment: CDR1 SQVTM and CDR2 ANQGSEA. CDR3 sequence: CSVKDKGTEPTF. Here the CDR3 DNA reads TGCAGCGTTAAAGATAAAGGGACAGAGCCCACCTTC. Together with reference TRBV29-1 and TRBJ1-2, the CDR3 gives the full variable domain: SAVISQKPSRDICQRGTSLTIQCQVDSQVTMMFWYRQQPGQSLTLIATANQGSEATYESGFVIDKFPISRPNLTFSTLTVSNMSPEDSSIYLCSVKDKGTEPTFGSGTRLTVV.

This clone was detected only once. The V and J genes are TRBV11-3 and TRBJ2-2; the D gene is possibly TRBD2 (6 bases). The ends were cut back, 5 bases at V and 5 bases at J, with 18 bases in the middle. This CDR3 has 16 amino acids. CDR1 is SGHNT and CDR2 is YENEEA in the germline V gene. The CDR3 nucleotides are TGTGCCAGCAGCCGACTAGGGAGGACGGGGACCGGGGAGCTGTTTTTT. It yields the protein CASSRLGRTGTGELFF.

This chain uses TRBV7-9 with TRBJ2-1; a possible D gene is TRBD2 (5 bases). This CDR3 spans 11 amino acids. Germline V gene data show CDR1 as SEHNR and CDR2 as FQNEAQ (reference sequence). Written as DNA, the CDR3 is TGTTCCTCCGACGGAGGCAATGAGCAGTTCTTC. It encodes CSSDGGNEQFF.

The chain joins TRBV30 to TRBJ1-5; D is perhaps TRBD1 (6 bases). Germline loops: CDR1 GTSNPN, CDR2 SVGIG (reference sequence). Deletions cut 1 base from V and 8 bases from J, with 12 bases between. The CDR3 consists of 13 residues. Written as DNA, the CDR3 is TGTGCCTGGAGTGAACAGGACAGCAAGCCCCAGCATTTT. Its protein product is CAWSEQDSKPQHF. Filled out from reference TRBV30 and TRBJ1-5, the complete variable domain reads SQTIHQWPATLVQPVGSPLSLECTVEGTSNPNLYWYRQAAGRGLQLLFYSVGIGQISSEVPQNLSASRPQDRQFILSSKKLLLSDSGFYLCAWSEQDSKPQHFGDGTRLSIL.

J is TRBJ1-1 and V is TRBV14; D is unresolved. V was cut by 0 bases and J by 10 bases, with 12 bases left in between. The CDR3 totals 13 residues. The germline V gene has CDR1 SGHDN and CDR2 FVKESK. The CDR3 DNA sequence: TGTGCCAGCAGCCAAGAGGTGTGGTACGGAGCTTTCTTT. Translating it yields CASSQEVWYGAFF. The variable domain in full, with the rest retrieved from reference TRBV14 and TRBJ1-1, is EAGVTQFPSHSVIEKGQTVTLRCDPISGHDNLYWYRRVMGKEIKFLLHFVKESKQDESGMPNNRFLAERTGGTYSTLKVQPAELEDSGVYFCASSQEVWYGAFFGQGTRLTVV.

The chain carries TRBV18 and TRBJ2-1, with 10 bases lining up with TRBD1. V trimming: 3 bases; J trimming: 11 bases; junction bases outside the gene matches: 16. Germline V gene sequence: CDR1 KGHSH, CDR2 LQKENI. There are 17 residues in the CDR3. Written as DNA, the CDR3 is TGTGCCAGCTCACCCGATTACGGACAGGGGGAGAGAGAGCAGCAGTTCTTC. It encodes CASSPDYGQGEREQQFF.

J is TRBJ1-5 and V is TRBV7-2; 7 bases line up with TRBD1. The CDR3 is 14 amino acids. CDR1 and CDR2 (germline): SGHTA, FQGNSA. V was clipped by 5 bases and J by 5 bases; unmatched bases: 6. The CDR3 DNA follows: TGTGCCAGCAGCCTAACAGGGGCGGATCAGCCCCAGCATTTT. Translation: CASSLTGADQPQHF.

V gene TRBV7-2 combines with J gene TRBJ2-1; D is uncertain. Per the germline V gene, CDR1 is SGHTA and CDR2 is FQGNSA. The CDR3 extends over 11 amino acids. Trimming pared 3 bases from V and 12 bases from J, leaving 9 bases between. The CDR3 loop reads CASSLAGWQFF. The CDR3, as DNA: TGTGCCAGCAGCTTGGCAGGATGGCAGTTCTTC. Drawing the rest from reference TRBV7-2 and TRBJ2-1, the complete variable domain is GAGVSQSPSNKVTEKGKDVELRCDPISGHTALYWYRQSLGQGLEFLIYFQGNSAPDKSGLPSDRFSAERTGGSVSTLTIQRTQQEDSAVYLCASSLAGWQFFGPGTRLTVL.

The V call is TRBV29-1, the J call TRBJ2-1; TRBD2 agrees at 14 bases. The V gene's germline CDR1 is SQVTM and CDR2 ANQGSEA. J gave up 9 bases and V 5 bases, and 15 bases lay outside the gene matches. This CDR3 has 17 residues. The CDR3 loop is CSVSGTSGRGRVIEQFF. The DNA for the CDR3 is TGCAGCGTTTCCGGGACTAGCGGGAGAGGGAGGGTCATTGAGCAGTTCTTC.

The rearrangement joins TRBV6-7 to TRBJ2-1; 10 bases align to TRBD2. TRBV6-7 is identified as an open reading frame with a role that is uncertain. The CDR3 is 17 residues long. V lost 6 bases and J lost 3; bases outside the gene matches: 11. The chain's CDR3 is CASSLLQREGLYNEQFF. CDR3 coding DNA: TGTGCCAGCAGCCTACTTCAGCGGGAGGGTCTCTACAATGAGCAGTTCTTC.

The CDR3 protein is CASIGFGTSGNTDTQYF. CDR3 coding DNA: TGTGCCAGCATTGGATTTGGGACTAGCGGGAACACAGATACGCAGTATTTT. The chain links TRBV2 to TRBJ2-3; 13 bases match TRBD2. Losses at the gene ends were 7 bases for V and 2 bases for J; bases not matched to a gene: 9. Germline assignment: CDR1 SNHLY and CDR2 FYNNEI. The CDR3 sequence is 17 residues long.

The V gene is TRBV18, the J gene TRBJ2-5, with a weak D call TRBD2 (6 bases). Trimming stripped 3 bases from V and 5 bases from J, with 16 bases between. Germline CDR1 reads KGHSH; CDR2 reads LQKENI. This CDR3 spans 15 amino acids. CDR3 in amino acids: CASSPGTQQWETQYF. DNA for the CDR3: TGTGCCAGCTCACCCGGGACTCAGCAGTGGGAGACCCAGTACTTC.

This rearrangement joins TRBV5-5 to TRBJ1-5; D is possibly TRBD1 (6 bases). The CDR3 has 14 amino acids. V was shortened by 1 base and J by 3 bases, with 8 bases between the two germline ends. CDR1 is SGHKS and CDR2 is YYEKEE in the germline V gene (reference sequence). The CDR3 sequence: CASSLRTVNQPQHF. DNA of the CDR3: TGTGCCAGCAGCTTGAGGACAGTCAATCAGCCCCAGCATTTT.